The following is a T cell receptor (beta chain) sequence with its context. This entry comes from a study of blood T cell repertoires in COVID-19. Clones were sequenced by immunoSEQ multiplex PCR, and TCRdb holds only the in-frame ones, with some missing. The data contain 300,000 to 350,000 clones, more than 70% of them singletons. The J segment lost 5 bases and the V segment lost 5 bases, leaving 9 bases of the junction unmatched. Germline CDR1 and CDR2: LNHNV and YYDKDF (reference sequence). The CDR3 is 15 residues long. The clonotype originates from a woman in her seventies with COVID-19, enrolled during active disease. Sample: peripheral blood. This chain links TRBV15 with TRBJ2-7, with 10 bases that match TRBD1. CDR3 in amino acids: CATSGVWTGGDEQYF. The CDR3 DNA follows: TGTGCCACCAGCGGAGTCTGGACAGGGGGTGACGAGCAGTACTTC.